The rows below give T cell receptor beta chains drawn from one sample of a study of CD8+ T cells in alopecia areata. The method was immunoSEQ multiplex PCR; TCRdb's version includes in-frame clones alone and lacks a portion of them. The sample consists of fewer than 250,000 clones, approximately 56% of them appearing once. The sample here was CD4+ T cells sorted from blood, taken at week 4, from a patient treated with tofacitinib. The receptors originated from a human donor with alopecia areata. Each CDR3 is given with its conserved first and last residue. A D gene is named only where the DNA matches it firmly. A row's size may be missing; if present it is once, few, many or a size class.

clone_size,v_call,d_call,j_call,cdr3_aa,cdr3_nt
.,TRBV11-2,.,TRBJ2-3,CASSLDRDDTQYF,TGTGCCAGCAGCTTAGACAGGGACGATACGCAGTATTTT
.,TRBV5-1,TRBD2,TRBJ2-5,CASSRALSGEETQYF,TGCGCCAGCAGCCGCGCACTAAGCGGGGAAGAGACCCAGTACTTC
.,TRBV6-5,.,TRBJ1-4,CASSYLGARSEKLFF,TGTGCCAGCAGTTACTTGGGGGCTAGAAGCGAAAAACTGTTTTTT
many,TRBV7-9,.,TRBJ1-4,CASNRQEFNEKLFF,TGTGCCAGCAATAGACAGGAATTTAATGAAAAACTGTTTTTT
.,TRBV29-1,.,TRBJ1-2,CSVEDTRGGFHGYTF,TGCAGCGTTGAAGATACCCGGGGGGGGTTCCATGGCTACACCTTC
.,TRBV27,.,TRBJ2-1,CASSLLVRESNEQFF,TGTGCCAGCAGTTTATTAGTACGGGAAAGTAATGAGCAGTTCTTC
.,TRBV15,.,TRBJ1-4,CATSRDYQGALFF,TGTGCCACCAGCAGAGACTACCAAGGGGCCCTGTTTTTT
.,TRBV19,.,TRBJ2-5,CASKFNEGDKQYF,TGTGCCAGTAAATTTAATGAGGGGGACAAGCAGTACTTC
.,TRBV5-1,.,TRBJ2-1,CASSLKPGLRDNEQFF,TGCGCCAGCAGCTTGAAGCCCGGTTTGAGGGACAATGAGCAGTTCTTC
few,TRBV29-1,.,TRBJ2-7,CSVFASRYF,TGCAGCGTTTTCGCGAGCAGGTACTTC
.,TRBV15,.,TRBJ2-7,CATSRDNSAYEQYF,TGTGCCACCAGCAGAGATAACAGCGCCTACGAGCAGTACTTC
.,TRBV11-2,.,TRBJ1-3,CASSSSYTKLAGNTIYF,TGTGCCAGCAGCTCGTCCTACACAAAGCTAGCTGGAAACACCATATATTTT
.,TRBV15,.,TRBJ1-4,CATSRVSLGGELFF,TGTGCCACCAGCAGAGTCAGCCTTGGAGGTGAACTGTTTTTT
.,TRBV7-6,.,TRBJ1-1,CASSSNGHTEAFF,TGTGCCAGCAGTTCGAACGGGCACACTGAAGCTTTCTTT
few,TRBV18,TRBD1,TRBJ1-2,CASSSEDRVGYTF,TGTGCCAGCTCATCAGAGGACAGGGTTGGCTACACCTTC
.,TRBV29-1,.,TRBJ2-7,CSVQGYGGKTYEQYF,TGCAGCGTGCAAGGGTATGGAGGAAAAACCTACGAGCAGTACTTC
few,TRBV7-6,TRBD1,TRBJ2-3,CASSPRDRGTDTQYF,TGTGCCAGCAGCCCTAGGGACAGGGGCACAGATACGCAGTATTTT
.,TRBV29-1,TRBD2,TRBJ2-1,CSGETSGSGLGEQFF,TGCAGCGGCGAGACTAGCGGGAGTGGGCTCGGTGAGCAGTTCTTC
few,TRBV4-1,.,TRBJ2-5,CASSQGRGGETQYF,TGCGCCAGCAGCCAAGGAAGGGGAGGAGAGACCCAGTACTTC
.,TRBV30,.,TRBJ2-7,CASRAGGEQYF,TGTGCGTCCCGGGCCGGGGGCGAGCAGTACTTC
.,TRBV14,.,TRBJ1-1,CASSQQLGEAFF,TGTGCCAGCAGCCAGCAATTGGGGGAAGCTTTCTTT
.,TRBV5-6,TRBD2,TRBJ2-5,CASGGLASQETQYF,TGTGCCAGCGGGGGACTAGCCTCCCAAGAGACCCAGTACTTC
.,TRBV4-1,.,TRBJ2-4,CASSLIETGAKNIQYF,TGCGCCAGCAGCCTGATTGAGACTGGAGCCAAAAACATTCAGTACTTC
.,TRBV27,TRBD1,TRBJ2-5,CASSSGQGEGETQYF,TGTGCCAGCAGTTCAGGACAGGGGGAAGGGGAGACCCAGTACTTC
few,TRBV14,TRBD2,TRBJ2-5,CASSSKSQVAYTGGQETQYF,TGTGCCAGCAGCTCGAAGTCTCAAGTGGCGTACACGGGAGGGCAAGAGACCCAGTACTTC
.,TRBV2,TRBD2,TRBJ2-7,CASSETPTSGNEQYF,TGTGCCAGCAGTGAAACCCCAACTAGCGGGAACGAGCAGTACTTC
.,TRBV2,TRBD1,TRBJ1-1,CATRQGRTEAFF,TGTGCCACCAGACAGGGGAGGACTGAAGCTTTCTTT
.,TRBV12-5,TRBD1,TRBJ1-1,CASGLVGIGGAAGTEAFF,TGTGCTAGTGGTTTGGTAGGTATAGGGGGCGCCGCGGGCACTGAAGCTTTCTTT
.,TRBV7-2,.,TRBJ2-7,CASSLKTGTTSYEQYF,TGTGCCAGCAGCTTAAAAACAGGGACTACCTCCTACGAGCAGTACTTC
few,TRBV25-1,.,TRBJ2-7,CASQGIYEQYF,TGTGCCAGCCAAGGGATCTACGAGCAGTACTTC
few,TRBV28,TRBD2,TRBJ2-7,CASSEGSGIEQYF,TGTGCCAGCAGTGAGGGGAGCGGGATCGAGCAGTACTTC
few,TRBV27,.,TRBJ1-5,CASSGVGGARGNQPQHF,TGTGCCAGCAGTGGGGTGGGGGGGGCGCGTGGCAATCAGCCCCAGCATTTT
.,TRBV9,.,TRBJ2-3,CASSVGDVGLDTQYF,TGTGCCAGCAGCGTAGGGGACGTTGGATTAGATACGCAGTATTTT
.,TRBV6-5,.,TRBJ2-7,CASGGPYEQYF,TGTGCCAGCGGGGGCCCCTACGAGCAGTACTTC
.,TRBV29-1,.,TRBJ2-5,CSVVEGMRETQYF,TGCAGCGTTGTGGAGGGGATGAGGGAGACCCAGTACTTC
few,TRBV19,.,TRBJ2-3,CASSIGTDTQYF,TGTGCCAGTAGTATCGGCACAGATACGCAGTATTTT
.,TRBV2,.,TRBJ2-7,CASSEALPMSEQYF,TGTGCCAGCAGTGAGGCGTTGCCCATGAGCGAGCAGTACTTC
.,TRBV5-4,.,TRBJ2-5,CASSFSGPQETQYF,TGTGCCAGCAGCTTCAGTGGCCCCCAAGAGACCCAGTACTTC
.,TRBV30,.,TRBJ2-2,CAWSLEDGTGELFF,TGTGCCTGGAGTTTGGAGGACGGCACCGGGGAGCTGTTTTTT
.,TRBV30,.,TRBJ2-7,CAWTTGATSSYEQYF,TGTGCCTGGACGACCGGGGCAACGAGCTCCTACGAGCAGTACTTC